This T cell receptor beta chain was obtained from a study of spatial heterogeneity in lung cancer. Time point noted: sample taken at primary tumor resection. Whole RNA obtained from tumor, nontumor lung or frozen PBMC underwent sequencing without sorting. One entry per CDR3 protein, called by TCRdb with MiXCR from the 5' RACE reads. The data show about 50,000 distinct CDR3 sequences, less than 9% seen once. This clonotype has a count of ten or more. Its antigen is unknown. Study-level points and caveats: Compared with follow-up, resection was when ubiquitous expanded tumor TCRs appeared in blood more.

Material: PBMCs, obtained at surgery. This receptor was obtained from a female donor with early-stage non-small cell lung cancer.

The CDR3 protein is CASSQATGGGYEQYF. DNA of the CDR3: TGCGCCAGCAGCCAAGCCACAGGGGGGGGTTACGAGCAGTACTTC. This rearrangement joins TRBV4-1 to TRBJ2-7; perhaps TRBD1 as D (8 bases). CDR1 is MGHRA, CDR2 YSYEKL, per germline. The CDR3 is 15 residues long. Trimming cost V 1 base and J 4 bases, with 14 bases left between them.